Below are 18 T cell receptor beta chains sequenced from a single sample in a study of shared clonotypes between healthy human individuals. Libraries were prepared by immunoSEQ multiplex PCR; TCRdb keeps only in-frame clonotypes and omits some of them. The repertoire has 2 million to 2.5 million clones, over 85% of them found once; the top ten carry more than 0.1%. Sequencing was done on a sample of naive CD4+ T cells sorted from blood. Subset in this sample: CD45RA+ positively selected. The source is a man in his late teens or twenties in good health.

The chain couples TRBV13 to TRBJ2-3, with D possibly matching TRBD2 (5 bases). Germline V gene data show CDR1 as PRHDT and CDR2 as FYEKMQ (reference sequence). With 5 bases removed from V and 0 bases from J, the gap between germline ends came to 15 bases. The CDR3 covers 16 residues. The CDR3: CASSAQTKFSTDTQYF. The CDR3 coding sequence is TGTGCCAGCAGCGCTCAGACTAAATTCAGCACAGATACGCAGTATTTT.

The J gene is TRBJ1-1, the V gene TRBV4-1; D uncertain. Trimming took 3 bases from V and 1 from J, leaving 9 bases between them. In germline, CDR1 is MGHRA, CDR2 YSYEKL. This CDR3 contains 14 residues. The CDR3 nucleotides read TGCGCCAGCAGCCACGTAGGCGGGAACACTGAAGCTTTCTTT. This sequence encodes CASSHVGGNTEAFF.

As for this clone: Compared with germline, one end of the junction differs, possibly owing to a read error. The V and J genes are TRBV7-7 and TRBJ2-3; weak D call: TRBD1 (6 bases). Germline CDR1 reads SSHAT; CDR2 reads FNYEAQ (reference sequence). CDR3 size: 16 residues. The CDR3, as DNA: TGTGCTAGCAGCCTCGGACACTCAAGGGGGACAGATACGCAGTATTTT. It codes for CASSLGHSRGTDTQYF.

On this clone: Other DNA sequences in the same sample also yield this CDR3. This chain joins TRBV5-1 and TRBJ2-3; D is unclear. From germline, CDR1 is SGHRS and CDR2 YFSETQ. CDR3 length: 12 residues. Trimming took off 2 bases at V and 4 bases at J, with 5 bases between the two ends. The CDR3 sequence: CASSFSSDTQYF. As DNA, the CDR3 is TGCGCCAGCAGCTTTTCCTCAGATACGCAGTATTTT.

This chain uses TRBV4-2 with TRBJ1-1; no definite D call. CDR3 length: 15 residues. Germline V gene sequence: CDR1 LGHNA, CDR2 YNFKEQ. V lost 4 bases to trimming and J lost 0 bases, with 12 bases between them. CDR3 sequence: CASSPEGSMNTEAFF. The CDR3 nucleotides are TGTGCCAGCAGCCCTGAGGGCAGCATGAACACTGAAGCTTTCTTT.

The chain employs TRBV5-1 and TRBJ1-6, with D perhaps TRBD1 (6 bases). CDR3 size: 14 residues. Germline V gene data show CDR1 as SGHRS and CDR2 as YFSETQ. Trimming stripped 6 bases from V and 7 bases from J, with 14 bases between. This CDR3 reads CASTLGQGNSPLHF. DNA for the CDR3: TGCGCCAGCACCCTTGGGCAGGGGAATTCACCCCTCCACTTT.

The V call is TRBV5-4, the J call TRBJ2-3; the match to TRBD2 covers 11 bases. This CDR3 comprises 14 residues. CDR1 is SGHNT, CDR2 YYREEE, per germline (reference sequence). V shed 7 bases and J 5 bases; nucleotides not matched to a gene: 6. CDR3 DNA: TGTGCCAGCCGACTAGCGGGATTGGAAGATACGCAGTATTTT. Translation: CASRLAGLEDTQYF. Complete variable domain (other parts from reference TRBV5-4 and TRBJ2-3): ETGVTQSPTHLIKTRGQQVTLRCSSQSGHNTVSWYQQALGQGPQFIFQYYREEENGRGNFPPRFSGLQFPNYSSELNVNALELDDSALYLCASRLAGLEDTQYFGPGTRLTVL.

The J gene is TRBJ1-2, the V gene TRBV5-4, with D hard to call. Trimming removed 5 bases at V and 7 bases at J, with 12 bases between. Germline assignment: CDR1 SGHNT and CDR2 YYREEE (reference sequence). The CDR3 spans 12 residues. Here the CDR3 DNA reads TGTGCCAGCAGAACTCCGGACGGTGGCTACACCTTC. Translating it yields CASRTPDGGYTF.

The genes are TRBV19 and TRBJ1-5; 7 nucleotides line up with TRBD1. Unmatched junction bases numbered 11, after V lost 5 bases and J lost 1 base. Germline CDR1 and CDR2: LNHDA and SQIVND (reference sequence). The CDR3 is 17 residues long. Here the CDR3 DNA reads TGTGCCAGTAGTGATCGACAGGGTTTTTCAAGCAATCAGCCCCAGCATTTT. Protein: CASSDRQGFSSNQPQHF.

With regard to this clone: In the same sample, other DNA sequences code for this CDR3. CDR3: CASSVGVGYEQYF. CDR3 nucleotide sequence: TGTGCCAGCAGCGTAGGGGTAGGCTACGAGCAGTACTTC. This chain links TRBV9 with TRBJ2-7; no clear D. V lost 0 bases to trimming and J lost 3 bases, with 7 bases between them. Germline assignment: CDR1 SGDLS and CDR2 YYNGEE. The CDR3 has 13 amino acids. The full variable domain, its missing parts supplied by reference TRBV9 and TRBJ2-7, is DSGVTQTPKHLITATGQRVTLRCSPRSGDLSVYWYQQSLDQGLQFLIQYYNGEERAKGNILERFSAQQFPDLHSELNLSSLELGDSALYFCASSVGVGYEQYFGPGTRLTVT.

A remark on this clone: This sample includes further DNA sequences coding for the same CDR3. The gene calls are TRBV5-1 and TRBJ1-2; perhaps TRBD1 as D (5 bases). The CDR3 covers 12 residues. Per germline, CDR1 SGHRS and CDR2 YFSETQ. V lost 2 bases, J lost 4 bases, and 6 bases lay in between. The CDR3 sequence is CASSLDSYGYTF. In DNA form, the CDR3 reads TGCGCCAGCAGCTTAGACAGCTATGGCTACACCTTC.

CDR3 sequence reads: CSVEPSVGQPQHF. CDR3 bases: TGCAGCGTTGAACCATCGGTTGGTCAGCCCCAGCATTTT. The chain employs TRBV29-1 and TRBJ1-5; D gene uncertain. V lost 2 bases and J lost 6, with 11 bases in between. Looked up from germline, CDR1 is SQVTM and CDR2 is ANQGSEA. This CDR3 has 13 amino acids.

The J gene is TRBJ2-1, the V gene TRBV18; 8 nucleotides match TRBD1. Germline CDR1 KGHSH, CDR2 LQKENI. The CDR3 has 18 residues. V lost 3 bases and J lost 4; bases outside the gene matches: 14. CDR3 protein: CASSPFYPGTGVYNEQFF. The CDR3 DNA follows: TGTGCCAGCTCACCTTTTTATCCCGGGACAGGAGTATACAATGAGCAGTTCTTC.

J is TRBJ2-6 and V is TRBV2, with 8 bases fitting TRBD1. CDR1 and CDR2 (germline): SNHLY, FYNNEI. The CDR3 loop spans 17 amino acids. The V gene end was trimmed by 4 bases and the J gene end by 0 bases; junction bases not matched to a gene: 5. The CDR3 sequence is CASSGGTGHSGANVLTF. The CDR3 nucleotides read TGTGCCAGCAGTGGGGGGACAGGCCACTCTGGGGCCAACGTCCTGACTTTC.

As regards this clone: In the same sample, other DNA sequences code for this CDR3. This chain links TRBV29-1 with TRBJ2-7; TRBD1 is a possible D gene (6 bases). This CDR3 region has 12 residues. V was clipped by 5 bases and J by 6 bases, with 14 bases between them. Germline V CDR1 and CDR2: SQVTM, ANQGSEA. As DNA, the CDR3 is TGCAGCGTTTCACAGGGTAACGGCGAGCAGTACTTC. It translates to CSVSQGNGEQYF.

A single count supports this clone. The same CDR3 is also encoded by other DNA sequences in this sample. Here the CDR3 reads CASSLAGDRGSPLHF. CDR3 in DNA: TGCGCCAGCAGCTTGGCAGGGGACCGTGGGTCACCCCTCCACTTT. This chain links TRBV5-1 with TRBJ1-6; tentative D call: TRBD1 (6 bases). The germline V gene encodes CDR1 SGHRS and CDR2 YFSETQ. The CDR3 runs 15 residues. V lost 0 bases and J 10 bases, leaving 14 bases between the germline ends.

J is TRBJ1-2 and V is TRBV6-1; 9 bases align to TRBD1. The V gene's germline CDR1 is MNHNS and CDR2 SASEGT. V lost 3 bases to trimming and J lost 3 bases; unmatched junction nucleotides: 5. This CDR3 contains 15 residues. The CDR3 bases are TGTGCCAGCAGTGACCTGACAGGGGGGCACTATGGCTACACCTTC. This gives the protein CASSDLTGGHYGYTF.

The rearrangement links TRBV2 to TRBJ2-7, with 11 bases fitting TRBD2. Germline V lookup: CDR1 SNHLY, CDR2 FYNNEI. This CDR3 has 14 amino acids. V was clipped by 3 bases and J by 5 bases; unmatched bases: 3. CDR3 coding DNA: TGTGCCAGCAGTGAGACTAGCGGGGTGAACGAGCAGTACTTC. Its protein product is CASSETSGVNEQYF.